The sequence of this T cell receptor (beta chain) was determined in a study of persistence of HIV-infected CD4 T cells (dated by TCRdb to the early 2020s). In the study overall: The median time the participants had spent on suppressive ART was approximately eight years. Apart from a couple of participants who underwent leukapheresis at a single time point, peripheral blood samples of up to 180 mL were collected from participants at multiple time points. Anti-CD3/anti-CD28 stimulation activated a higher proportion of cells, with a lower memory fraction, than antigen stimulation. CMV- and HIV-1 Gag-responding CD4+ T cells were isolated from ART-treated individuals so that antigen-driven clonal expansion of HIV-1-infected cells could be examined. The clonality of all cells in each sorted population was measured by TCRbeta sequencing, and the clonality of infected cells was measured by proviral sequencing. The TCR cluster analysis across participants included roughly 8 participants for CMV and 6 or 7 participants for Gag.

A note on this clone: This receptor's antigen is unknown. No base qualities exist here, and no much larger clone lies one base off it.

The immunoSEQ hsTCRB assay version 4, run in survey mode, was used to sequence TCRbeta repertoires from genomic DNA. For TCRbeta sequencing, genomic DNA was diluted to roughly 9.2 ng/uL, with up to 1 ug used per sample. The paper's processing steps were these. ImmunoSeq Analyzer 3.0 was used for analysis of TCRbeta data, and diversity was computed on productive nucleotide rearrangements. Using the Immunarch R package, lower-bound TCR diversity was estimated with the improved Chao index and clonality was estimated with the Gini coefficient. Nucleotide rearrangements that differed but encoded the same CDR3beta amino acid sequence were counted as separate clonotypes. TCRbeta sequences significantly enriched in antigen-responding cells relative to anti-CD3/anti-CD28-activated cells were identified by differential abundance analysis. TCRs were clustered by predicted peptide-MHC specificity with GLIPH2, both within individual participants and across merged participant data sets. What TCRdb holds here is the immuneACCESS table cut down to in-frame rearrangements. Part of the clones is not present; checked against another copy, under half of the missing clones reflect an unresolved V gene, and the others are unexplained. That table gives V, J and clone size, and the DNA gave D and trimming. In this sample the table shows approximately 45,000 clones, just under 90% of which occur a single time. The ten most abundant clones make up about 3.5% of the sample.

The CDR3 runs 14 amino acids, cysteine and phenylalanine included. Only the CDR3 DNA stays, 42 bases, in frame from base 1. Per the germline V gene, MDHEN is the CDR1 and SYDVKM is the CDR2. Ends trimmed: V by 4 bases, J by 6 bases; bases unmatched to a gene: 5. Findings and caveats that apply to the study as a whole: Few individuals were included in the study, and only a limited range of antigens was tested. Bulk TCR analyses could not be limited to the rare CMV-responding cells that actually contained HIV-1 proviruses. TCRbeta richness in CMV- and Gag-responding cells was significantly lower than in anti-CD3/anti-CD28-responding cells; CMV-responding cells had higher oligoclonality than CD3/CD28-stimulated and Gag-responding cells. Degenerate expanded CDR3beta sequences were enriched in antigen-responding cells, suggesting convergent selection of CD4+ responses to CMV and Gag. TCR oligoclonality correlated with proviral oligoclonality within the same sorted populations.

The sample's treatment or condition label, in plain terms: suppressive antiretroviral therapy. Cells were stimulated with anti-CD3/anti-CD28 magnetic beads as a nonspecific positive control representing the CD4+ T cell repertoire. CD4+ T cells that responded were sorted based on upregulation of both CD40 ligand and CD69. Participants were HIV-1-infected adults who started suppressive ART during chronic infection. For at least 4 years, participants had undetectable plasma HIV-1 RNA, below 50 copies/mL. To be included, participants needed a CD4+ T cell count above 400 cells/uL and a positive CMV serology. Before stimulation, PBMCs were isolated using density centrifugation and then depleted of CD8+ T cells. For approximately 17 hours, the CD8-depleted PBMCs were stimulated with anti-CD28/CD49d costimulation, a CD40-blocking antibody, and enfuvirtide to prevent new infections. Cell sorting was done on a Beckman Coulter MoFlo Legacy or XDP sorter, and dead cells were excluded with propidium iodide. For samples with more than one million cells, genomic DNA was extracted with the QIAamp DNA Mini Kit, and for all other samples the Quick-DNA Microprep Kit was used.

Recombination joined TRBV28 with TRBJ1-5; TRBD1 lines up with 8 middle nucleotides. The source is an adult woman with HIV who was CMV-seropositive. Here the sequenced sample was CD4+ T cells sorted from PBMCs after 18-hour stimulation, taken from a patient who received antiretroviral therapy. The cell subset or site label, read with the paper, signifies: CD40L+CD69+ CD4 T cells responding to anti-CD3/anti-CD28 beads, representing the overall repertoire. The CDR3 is CASSSTGGSQPQHF. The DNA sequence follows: TGTGCCAGCAGTTCCACAGGGGGGAGTCAGCCCCAGCATTTT.